The 11 T cell receptor beta chains reported below all come from one sample, sequenced in a study of blood T cell repertoires in COVID-19. Clones were sequenced by immunoSEQ multiplex PCR, and TCRdb holds only the in-frame ones, with some missing. Of 150,000 or so clones in the sample, approximately 79% are singletons; the top ten hold around 3%. The sample was peripheral blood. These receptors originate from a woman older than 75 with acute or convalescent COVID-19.

This chain links TRBV6-5 with TRBJ2-7; a possible D gene is TRBD2 (5 bases). This CDR3 is built from 14 residues. Germline assignment: CDR1 MNHEY and CDR2 SVGAGI. V was clipped by 7 bases and J by 3 bases, with 16 bases between them. The CDR3 bases are TGTGCCAGCATTAACAGATTTGGAGGCTACGAGCAGTACTTC. Its protein is CASINRFGGYEQYF.

The chain links TRBV3-1 (or the pseudogene TRBV3-2) to TRBJ2-1; 13 bases fit TRBD2. With 4 bases clipped from V and 4 bases from J, the junction kept 4 bases outside the gene matches. From germline, CDR1 is LGHDT and CDR2 YNNKEL (reference sequence). The CDR3 has 16 amino acids. The CDR3 DNA reads TGTGCCAGCAGCCCGACTAGCGGGGGGCTGTACAATGAGCAGTTCTTC. This sequence encodes CASSPTSGGLYNEQFF.

The chain is built from TRBV6-6 and TRBJ2-7; D gene uncertain. V was shortened by 2 bases and J by 3 bases, with 11 bases between the two germline ends. Germline CDR1 reads MNHNY; CDR2 reads SVGAGI (reference sequence). The CDR3 has 14 residues. The CDR3 protein is CASSYTGRSYEQYF. CDR3 in DNA: TGTGCCAGCAGTTACACGGGTCGGAGCTACGAGCAGTACTTC.

This clone was seen once. V and J are TRBV6-1 and TRBJ1-5, with TRBD1 identical over 7 bases. Germline V gene sequence: CDR1 MNHNS, CDR2 SASEGT. This CDR3 region has 15 residues. J was trimmed by 2 bases and V by 5 bases; bases with no gene match: 6. In DNA form, the CDR3 reads TGTGCCAGCAGTTCCAACAGGGGTGGCAATCAGCCCCAGCATTTT. This codes for CASSSNRGGNQPQHF.

The chain has TRBV5-6 and TRBJ2-2; the match to TRBD2 covers 7 bases. J lost 3 bases, V lost 4 bases, and 9 bases had no gene match. Germline loops: CDR1 SGHDT, CDR2 YYEEEE. This CDR3 has 16 residues. CDR3 sequence (DNA): TGTGCCAGCAGCCCCTTAGCGGGTTCCTACACCGGGGAGCTGTTTTTT. Translation: CASSPLAGSYTGELFF.

The gene calls are TRBV5-8 and TRBJ2-3; the match to TRBD2 covers 15 bases. The CDR3 totals 15 residues. V lost 4 bases to trimming and J lost 8 bases; unmatched junction nucleotides: 5. CDR1 and CDR2 from the germline V gene are SGHTS and YDEGEE. CDR3 nucleotide sequence: TGTGCCAGCAGCCGGACTAGCGGGAGGGCCGGTACGCAGTATTTT. Translation: CASSRTSGRAGTQYF.

The chain has TRBV7-3 and TRBJ1-2, with 7 bases identical to TRBD1. This CDR3 contains 13 residues. Germline V gene lookup returns CDR1 SGHTA and CDR2 FQGTGA. V gave up 4 bases and J gave up 8 bases; unmatched junction bases: 7. CDR3 protein: CASSYSGGIGYTF. The CDR3 DNA follows: TGTGCCAGCAGCTATTCAGGGGGGATAGGCTACACCTTC.

V usage is TRBV7-2 and J usage is TRBJ2-1; a weak D match, TRBD2 (6 bases). The germline V gene has CDR1 SGHTA and CDR2 FQGNSA. V was trimmed by 0 bases and J by 7 bases, leaving 7 bases between them. The CDR3 consists of 13 residues. CDR3 sequence reads: CASSLAGGNEQFF. DNA for the CDR3: TGTGCCAGCAGCTTAGCGGGAGGAAATGAGCAGTTCTTC.

The V gene is TRBV3-1 (or the pseudogene TRBV3-2), the J gene TRBJ2-1, with a weak D call TRBD2 (5 bases). This CDR3 has 13 amino acids. Germline CDR1 LGHDT, CDR2 YNNKEL (reference sequence). Trimming shortened V by 3 bases and J by 9 bases, and 12 bases separated the two germline ends. CDR3 nucleotide sequence: TGTGCCAGCAGCCAGCTGGGGAGTGGTGAGCAGTTCTTC. It yields the protein CASSQLGSGEQFF.

V gene TRBV6-2 or TRBV6-3 combines with J gene TRBJ2-5; 8 bases are shared with TRBD2. Germline CDR1 is MNHEY and CDR2 is SVGEGT. The length of the CDR3 is 14 residues. The J segment lost 6 bases and the V segment lost 5 bases, leaving 8 bases of the junction unmatched. The CDR3 region has the DNA TGTGCCAGCAGTAAAACGGGACTAGTGAAGACCCAGTACTTC. This translates into CASSKTGLVKTQYF.

In its sample, this clone was seen many times. V gene TRBV27 combines with J gene TRBJ2-7, with 8 bases aligning to TRBD1. V dropped 2 bases and J dropped 3; count of bases not matched to a gene: 6. Germline assignment: CDR1 MNHEY and CDR2 SMNVEV (reference sequence). The CDR3 spans 15 residues. The CDR3, as DNA: TGTGCCAGCAGTTTAACAGGGGGTGGTGGCTACGAGCAGTACTTC. The encoded protein is CASSLTGGGGYEQYF.